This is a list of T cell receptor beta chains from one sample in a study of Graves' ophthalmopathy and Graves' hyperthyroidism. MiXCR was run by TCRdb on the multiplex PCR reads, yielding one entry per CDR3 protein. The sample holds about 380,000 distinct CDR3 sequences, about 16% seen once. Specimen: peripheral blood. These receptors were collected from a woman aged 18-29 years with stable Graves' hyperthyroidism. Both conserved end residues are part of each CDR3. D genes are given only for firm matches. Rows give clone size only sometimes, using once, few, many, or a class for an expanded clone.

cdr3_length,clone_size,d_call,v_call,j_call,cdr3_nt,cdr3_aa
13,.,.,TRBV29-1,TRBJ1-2,TGCAGCGTTGAAGATCGGCGGAGCGATGGCTACACCTTC,CSVEDRRSDGYTF
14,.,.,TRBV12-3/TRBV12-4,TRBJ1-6,TGTGCCAGCAGTTTAAGGGACATAGACTCACCCCTCCACTTT,CASSLRDIDSPLHF
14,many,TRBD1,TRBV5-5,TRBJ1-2,TGTGCCAGCAGCCGGGACAGGGAAGATTTGGGCTACACCTTC,CASSRDREDLGYTF
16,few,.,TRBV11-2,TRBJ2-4,TGTGCCAGCAGCTTTCGGGACACGACGCCCAAAAACATTCAGTACTTC,CASSFRDTTPKNIQYF
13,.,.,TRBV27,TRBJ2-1,TGTGCCAGCAGCAGCCCCACTTTGTATGAGCAGTTCTTC,CASSSPTLYEQFF
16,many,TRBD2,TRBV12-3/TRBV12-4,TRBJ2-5,TGTGCCAGCAGTGACGCCGGGACTACCCTCCAAGAGACCCAGTACTTC,CASSDAGTTLQETQYF
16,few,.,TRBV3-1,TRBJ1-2,TGTGCCAGCAGCCAAGTCGGTGGGGCAGGGACCTATGGCTACACCTTC,CASSQVGGAGTYGYTF
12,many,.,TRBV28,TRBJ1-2,TGTGCCAGCAGTTCACAGAACTATGGCTACACCTTC,CASSSQNYGYTF
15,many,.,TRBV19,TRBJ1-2,TGTGCCAGTATGTTAACCGGGACACGGAATTATGGCTACACCTTC,CASMLTGTRNYGYTF
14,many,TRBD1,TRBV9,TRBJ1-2,TGTGCCAGCAGCGTTGTGACAGGGGTTGATGGCTACACCTTC,CASSVVTGVDGYTF
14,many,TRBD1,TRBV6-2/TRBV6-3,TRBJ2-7,TGTGCCAGCAGCCAGGACAGGGTCCGATACGAGCAGTACTTC,CASSQDRVRYEQYF
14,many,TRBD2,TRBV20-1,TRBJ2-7,TGCAGTGCTAGAGAATTAGCGGGGGTTCACGAGCAGTACTTC,CSARELAGVHEQYF
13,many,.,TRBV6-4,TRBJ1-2,TGTGCCAGCAGTCGTAGGGGAGGCTATGGCTACACCTTC,CASSRRGGYGYTF
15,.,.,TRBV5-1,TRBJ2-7,TGCGCCAGCAGCTTGACGGGCGGAAGCTTCTACGAGCAGTACTTC,CASSLTGGSFYEQYF
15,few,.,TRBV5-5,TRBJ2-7,TGTGCCAGCAGCTTGGTGGACGGCATCCCGATCGAGCAGTACTTC,CASSLVDGIPIEQYF
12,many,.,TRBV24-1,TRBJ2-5,TGTGCCACCAGTGATACCCGGGAGACCCAGTACTTC,CATSDTRETQYF
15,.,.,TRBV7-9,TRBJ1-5,TGTGCCAGCAGCTCGGGTAGGGTATCAGGGCAGCCCCAGCATTTT,CASSSGRVSGQPQHF
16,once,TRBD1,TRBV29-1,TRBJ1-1,TGCAGCGCAGGAGGGCGACAGGGGGCGGGAAACACTGAAGCTTTCTTT,CSAGGRQGAGNTEAFF
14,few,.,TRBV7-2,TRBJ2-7,TGTGCCAGCAACTTAGGGGCCAGCGCCTACGAGCAGTACTTC,CASNLGASAYEQYF
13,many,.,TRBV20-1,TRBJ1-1,TGCAGTGCTTCCGACCCTTCGGGGACTGAAGCTTTCTTT,CSASDPSGTEAFF
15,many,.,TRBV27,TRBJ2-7,TGTGCCAGCAGCGTTGTTGCAGGGGCCCTCGGGGAGCAGTACTTC,CASSVVAGALGEQYF
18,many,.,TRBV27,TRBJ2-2,TGTGCCAGCAGCCCTGTTGGAGGGAGGTCAAGGAACACCGGGGAGCTGTTTTTT,CASSPVGGRSRNTGELFF
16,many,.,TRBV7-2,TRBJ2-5,TGTGCCAGCAGCAAGACGGGACTCGGCTACCAAGAGACCCAGTACTTC,CASSKTGLGYQETQYF
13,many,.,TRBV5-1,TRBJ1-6,TGCGCCAGCAGCTTGGCGGGCCTCTCACCCCTCCACTTT,CASSLAGLSPLHF
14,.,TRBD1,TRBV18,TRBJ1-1,TGTGCCAGCTCACGACACAGGGGGAACACTGAAGCTTTCTTT,CASSRHRGNTEAFF
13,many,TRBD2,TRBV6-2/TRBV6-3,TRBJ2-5,TGTGCCACCGAACTAGCGGGGGAAGAGACCCAGTACTTC,CATELAGEETQYF
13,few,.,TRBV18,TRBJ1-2,TGTGCCAGCTCACCAAAAGGGAACACTGGCTACACCTTC,CASSPKGNTGYTF
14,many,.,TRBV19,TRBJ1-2,TGTGCCAGTAGTATTCCCCTGCGGGACTATGGCTACACCTTC,CASSIPLRDYGYTF
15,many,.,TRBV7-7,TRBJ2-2,TGTGCTAGCAGCTTGGCGTCAGCAAACACCGGGGAGCTGTTTTTT,CASSLASANTGELFF
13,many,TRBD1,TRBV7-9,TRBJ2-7,TGTGCCAGCAGCCAAGGGACAGCCTACGAGCAGTACTTC,CASSQGTAYEQYF
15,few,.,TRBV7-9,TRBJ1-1,TGTGCCAGCAGCTTACTCGGGGGGGCGAACACTGAAGCTTTCTTT,CASSLLGGANTEAFF